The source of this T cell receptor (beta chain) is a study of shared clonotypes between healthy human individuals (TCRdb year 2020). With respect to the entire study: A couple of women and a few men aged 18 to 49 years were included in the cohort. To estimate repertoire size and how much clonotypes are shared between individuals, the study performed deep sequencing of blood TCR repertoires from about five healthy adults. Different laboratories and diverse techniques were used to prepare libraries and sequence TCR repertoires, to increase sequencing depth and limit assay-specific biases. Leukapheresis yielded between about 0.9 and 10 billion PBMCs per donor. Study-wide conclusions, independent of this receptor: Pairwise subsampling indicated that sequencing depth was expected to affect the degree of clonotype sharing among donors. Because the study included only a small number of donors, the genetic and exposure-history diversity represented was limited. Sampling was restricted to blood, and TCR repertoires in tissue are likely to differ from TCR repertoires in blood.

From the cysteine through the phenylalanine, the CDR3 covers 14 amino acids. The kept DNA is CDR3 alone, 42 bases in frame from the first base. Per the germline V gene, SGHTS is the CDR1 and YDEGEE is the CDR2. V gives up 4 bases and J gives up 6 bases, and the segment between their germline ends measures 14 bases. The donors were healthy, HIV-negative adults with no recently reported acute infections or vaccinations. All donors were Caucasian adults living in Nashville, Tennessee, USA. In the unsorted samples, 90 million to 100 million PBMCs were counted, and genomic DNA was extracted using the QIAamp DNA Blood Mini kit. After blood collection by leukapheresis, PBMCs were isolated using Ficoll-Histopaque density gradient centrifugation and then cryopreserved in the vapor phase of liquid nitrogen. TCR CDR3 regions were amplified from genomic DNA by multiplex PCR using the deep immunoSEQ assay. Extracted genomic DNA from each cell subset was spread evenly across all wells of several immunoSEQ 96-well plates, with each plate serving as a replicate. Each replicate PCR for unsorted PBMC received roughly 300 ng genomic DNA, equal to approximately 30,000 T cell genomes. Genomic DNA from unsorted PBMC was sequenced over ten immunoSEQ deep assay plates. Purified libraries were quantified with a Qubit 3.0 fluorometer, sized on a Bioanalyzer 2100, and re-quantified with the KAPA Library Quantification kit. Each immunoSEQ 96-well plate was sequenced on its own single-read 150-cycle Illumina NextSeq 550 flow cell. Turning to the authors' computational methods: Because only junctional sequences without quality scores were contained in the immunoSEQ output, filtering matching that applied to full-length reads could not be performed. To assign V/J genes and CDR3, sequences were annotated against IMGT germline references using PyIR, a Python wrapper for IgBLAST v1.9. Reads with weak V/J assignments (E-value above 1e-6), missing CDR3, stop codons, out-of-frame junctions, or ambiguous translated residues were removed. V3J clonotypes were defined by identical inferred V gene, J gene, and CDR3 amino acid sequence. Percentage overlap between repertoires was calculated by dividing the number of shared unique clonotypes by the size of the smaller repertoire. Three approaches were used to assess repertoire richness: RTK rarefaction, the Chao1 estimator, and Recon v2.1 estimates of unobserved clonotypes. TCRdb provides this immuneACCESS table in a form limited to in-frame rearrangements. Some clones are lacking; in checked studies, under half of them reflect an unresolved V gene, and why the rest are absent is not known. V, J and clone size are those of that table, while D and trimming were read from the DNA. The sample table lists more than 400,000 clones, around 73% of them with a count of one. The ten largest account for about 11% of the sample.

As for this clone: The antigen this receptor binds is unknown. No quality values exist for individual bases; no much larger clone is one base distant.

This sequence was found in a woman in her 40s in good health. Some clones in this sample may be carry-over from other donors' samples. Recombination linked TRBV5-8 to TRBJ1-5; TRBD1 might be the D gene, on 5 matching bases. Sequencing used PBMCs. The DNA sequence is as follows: TGTGCCAGCAGCCGGGACCCGGGGGGTCAGCCCCAGCATTTT. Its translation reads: CASSRDPGGQPQHF.